What follows are 25 T cell receptor beta chains derived from one specimen sequenced in a study of T-cell memory formation after mild COVID-19. MiXCR, applied by TCRdb to the 5' RACE reads, yields one record per CDR3 protein. The profile shows around 120,000 distinct CDR3 sequences, about 15% of them singletons. Material for sequencing was PBMCs or a T cell subset sorted from them (not recorded which). The source is an adult woman who had mild COVID-19 (a few samples of this study predate the infection). Cell type and time point are not known.

This sequence joins TRBV3-1 and TRBJ1-5; D is unclear. Looked up from germline, CDR1 is LGHDT and CDR2 is YNNKEL (reference sequence). CDR3 length equals 15 residues. V shed 1 base and J shed 4 bases, with 11 bases lying between them. The CDR3 DNA sequence: TGTGCCAGCAGCCAAGGAGGGATGGGGAATCAGCCCCAGCATTTT. It yields the protein CASSQGGMGNQPQHF.

V is TRBV19 and J is TRBJ2-1; the match to TRBD2 covers 8 bases. CDR3 length: 16 residues. CDR1 and CDR2 (germline): LNHDA, SQIVND (reference sequence). Trimming removed 4 bases from V and 0 bases from J; junction bases left unmatched: 5. CDR3 bases: TGTGCCAGTAGTACCCTTACTAGCGGCTCCTACAATGAGCAGTTCTTC. It encodes CASSTLTSGSYNEQFF.

A few counts support this clonotype. V is TRBV6-5 and J is TRBJ2-1, with D perhaps TRBD1 (6 bases). Germline CDR1 MNHEY, CDR2 SVGAGI. The CDR3 spans 15 residues. V was pared by 6 bases and J by 3 bases, with 15 bases between. This chain's CDR3 is CASRRTRGGYNEQFF. The DNA of the CDR3 is TGTGCCAGCAGAAGGACCCGAGGGGGCTACAATGAGCAGTTCTTC.

The sample holds a few counts of this clonotype. The rearrangement links TRBV5-1 to TRBJ2-7, with TRBD1 as a possible D gene (5 bases). V gave up 1 base and J gave up 6 bases, with 14 bases separating them. This CDR3 is 14 amino acids long. CDR1 is SGHRS and CDR2 is YFSETQ in the germline V gene. The CDR3 nucleotides are TGCGCCAGCAGCTTGCTAGGGGTTAATGGCGAGCAGTACTTC. Residues: CASSLLGVNGEQYF.

This clonotype was seen a few times. V is TRBV27 and J is TRBJ1-2; D not certain. Germline V lookup: CDR1 MNHEY, CDR2 SMNVEV (reference sequence). Trimming left V 0 bases short and J 7 bases short, with 9 bases between. CDR3 length: 13 amino acids. The CDR3 is CASSLSNGSGYTF. CDR3 nucleotide sequence: TGTGCCAGCAGTTTATCGAACGGATCTGGCTACACCTTC.

J is TRBJ1-4 and V is TRBV6-2 or TRBV6-3; the D is unclear. Germline V gives CDR1 MNHEY, CDR2 SVGEGT. Between the trimmed V and J ends, which lost 6 bases and 8 bases, there was a span of 13 bases. The CDR3 covers 13 residues. CDR3 sequence reads: CASRDPGAEKLFF. The CDR3 DNA sequence: TGTGCCAGCAGGGACCCAGGCGCCGAAAAACTGTTTTTT.

This rearrangement joins TRBV9 to TRBJ1-1; 10 bases map to TRBD1. Germline V gives CDR1 SGDLS, CDR2 YYNGEE. The CDR3 contains 17 residues. Losses at the gene ends were 3 bases for V and 0 bases for J; bases not matched to a gene: 8. CDR3 in amino acids: CASSAGRDRGVNTEAFF. DNA of the CDR3: TGTGCCAGCAGCGCGGGTAGGGACAGGGGTGTGAACACTGAAGCTTTCTTT.

This clonotype turned up a few times. The V call is TRBV15, the J call TRBJ2-7; perhaps TRBD2 as D (6 bases). CDR1 is LNHNV, CDR2 YYDKDF, per germline (reference sequence). V gave up 5 bases and J gave up 1 base, with 15 bases separating them. This CDR3 spans 15 amino acids. CDR3 coding DNA: TGTGCCACCAGCTCCTCCGGGACTGGTTCCTACGAGCAGTACTTC. Its translation: CATSSSGTGSYEQYF.

This clonotype was seen a handful of times. The V and J genes are TRBV12-3 or TRBV12-4 and TRBJ2-1, with D hard to call. The CDR3 totals 17 residues. V was shortened by 5 bases and J by 3 bases, with 20 bases between the two germline ends. The CDR3 loop reads CASSRFITVINYNEQFF. The DNA for the CDR3 is TGTGCCAGCAGTCGGTTTATTACTGTCATAAACTACAATGAGCAGTTCTTC.

This clonotype was detected a few times. The chain carries TRBV7-2 and TRBJ2-5, with 8 positions matching TRBD2. The V gene end was trimmed by 0 bases and the J gene end by 4 bases; junction bases not matched to a gene: 7. CDR3 length: 16 amino acids. Germline CDR1 reads SGHTA; CDR2 reads FQGNSA. The CDR3 bases are TGTGCCAGCAGCTTAGCGCGAGGTAGCGGGGTAGAGACCCAGTACTTC. Translating gives CASSLARGSGVETQYF.

This clonotype was counted between two and nine times. The V and J genes are TRBV20-1 and TRBJ1-4; the D is unclear. Germline V lookup: CDR1 DFQATT, CDR2 SNEGSKA (reference sequence). V was trimmed by 5 bases and J by 0 bases, leaving 10 bases between them. CDR3 length: 14 residues. The CDR3 protein is CSAAHGPTNEKLFF. CDR3 in DNA: TGCAGTGCTGCTCACGGGCCAACTAATGAAAAACTGTTTTTT.

In its sample, this clonotype was seen many times. The rearrangement uses TRBV27 and TRBJ2-5; D call uncertain. The germline gives CDR1 MNHEY, CDR2 SMNVEV (reference sequence). The CDR3 totals 15 residues. Between the trimmed V and J ends, which lost 1 base and 1 base, there was a span of 10 bases. The CDR3: CASSLYGQAQETQYF. CDR3 nucleotide sequence: TGTGCCAGCAGTTTATACGGCCAGGCCCAAGAGACCCAGTACTTC.

This rearrangement joins TRBV30 to TRBJ1-2; D call uncertain. CDR3 length equals 11 residues. Trimming left V 1 base short and J 8 bases short, with 8 bases between. The germline V gene encodes CDR1 GTSNPN and CDR2 SVGIG (reference sequence). CDR3 residues: CAWSGSVGYTF. The DNA for the CDR3 is TGTGCCTGGAGTGGGTCAGTCGGCTACACCTTC. The complete variable domain, with remaining parts taken from reference TRBV30 and TRBJ1-2, reads SQTIHQWPATLVQPVGSPLSLECTVEGTSNPNLYWYRQAAGRGLQLLFYSVGIGQISSEVPQNLSASRPQDRQFILSSKKLLLSDSGFYLCAWSGSVGYTFGSGTRLTVV.

The CDR3 here is CATATGWSSYNEQFF. CDR3 bases: TGTGCCACCGCGACGGGGTGGAGCTCCTACAATGAGCAGTTCTTC. V usage is TRBV12-3 or TRBV12-4 and J usage is TRBJ2-1; maybe TRBD2 (5 bases). The CDR3 has 15 amino acids. V was shortened by 10 bases and J by 0 bases, with 16 bases between the two germline ends.

The chain employs TRBV7-6 and TRBJ2-2; TRBD2 matches 14 bases. Per the germline V gene, CDR1 is SGHVS and CDR2 is FNYEAQ. This CDR3 is built from 19 residues. V gave up 2 bases and J gave up 1 base; unmatched junction bases: 6. The CDR3 reads CASSLRRLAGGRNTGELFF. The CDR3 DNA reads as TGTGCCAGCAGCTTACGGAGACTAGCGGGAGGGCGGAACACCGGGGAGCTGTTTTTT. Using reference TRBV7-6 and TRBJ2-2 for the parts outside the CDR3, the full variable domain is GAGVSQSPRYKVTKRGQDVALRCDPISGHVSLYWYRQALGQGPEFLTYFNYEAQQDKSGLPNDRFSAERPEGSISTLTIQRTEQRDSAMYRCASSLRRLAGGRNTGELFFGEGSRLTVL.

This clonotype was counted only a few times. The V call is TRBV20-1, the J call TRBJ1-4; 8 bases fit TRBD1. The CDR3 is 18 amino acids. The V gene end was trimmed by 6 bases and the J gene end by 4 bases; junction bases not matched to a gene: 19. CDR1 is DFQATT, CDR2 SNEGSKA, per germline (reference sequence). The DNA for the CDR3 is TGCAGTGCCCTCACCACCCTTTTTCGGGACAGGATTAATGAAAAACTGTTTTTT. Protein sequence: CSALTTLFRDRINEKLFF.

This clonotype turned up a few times. The chain uses TRBV7-9 and TRBJ2-1; D gene uncertain. Germline CDR1 reads SEHNR; CDR2 reads FQNEAQ (reference sequence). This CDR3 is 15 amino acids long. Deletions cut 0 bases from V and 6 bases from J, with 12 bases between. CDR3 loop: CASSLAGSLGNEQFF. CDR3 in DNA: TGTGCCAGCAGCTTAGCCGGGTCCCTCGGCAATGAGCAGTTCTTC.

The chain uses TRBV4-2 and TRBJ2-7; 8 nucleotides agree with TRBD1. V lost 1 base and J lost 3; bases outside the gene matches: 2. Looked up from germline, CDR1 is LGHNA and CDR2 is YNFKEQ. The CDR3 is made up of 14 amino acids. The DNA for the CDR3 is TGTGCCAGCAGCCAAGCCGGGACAGGCTACGAGCAGTACTTC. Its protein is CASSQAGTGYEQYF.

The chain employs TRBV29-1 and TRBJ2-3; D is possibly TRBD2 (6 bases). Germline V CDR1 and CDR2: SQVTM, ANQGSEA. V dropped 4 bases and J dropped 6 bases, with 11 bases sitting between them. The length of the CDR3 is 12 residues. The CDR3, as DNA: TGCAGCGTTGTTTTCCTAGCGGATACGCAGTATTTT. This translates into CSVVFLADTQYF.

CDR3 sequence (DNA): TGCGCCAGCAGCTTGGCCGTGGTGACAGACTCCTACGAGCAGTACTTC. Its translation is CASSLAVVTDSYEQYF. The V and J genes are TRBV5-1 and TRBJ2-7, with a possible D match to TRBD1 (5 bases). Looked up from germline, CDR1 is SGHRS and CDR2 is YFSETQ. This CDR3 is built from 16 residues. V dropped 0 bases and J dropped 0 bases, with 13 bases sitting between them.

The chain employs TRBV3-1 and TRBJ2-7; D uncertain. The CDR3 is 14 amino acids. Germline values: CDR1 LGHDT, CDR2 YNNKEL (reference sequence). The V end was cut by 1 base, the J end by 2 bases, with 9 bases between. The CDR3 DNA reads TGTGCCAGCAGCCAAGGAATACCCCCCTACGAGCAGTACTTC. Residues: CASSQGIPPYEQYF.

A note on this clonotype: This may come from a read error, since a much larger clone is one base off. The chain recombines TRBV18 with TRBJ2-1; D ambiguous. The CDR3 covers 12 residues. Deletions cut 3 bases from V and 10 bases from J, with 10 bases between. Per germline, CDR1 KGHSH and CDR2 LQKENI. The CDR3 reads CASSPKDKEQFF. The CDR3 nucleotides are TGTGCCAGCTCACCCAAGGATAAGGAGCAGTTCTTC.

Only a few counts were recorded for this clonotype. The chain recombines TRBV5-4 with TRBJ2-3; TRBD2 matches 9 bases. Germline trimming cut 0 bases from V and 4 bases from J; bases unmatched to any gene: 6. This CDR3 has 16 amino acids. CDR1 SGHNT and CDR2 YYREEE come from the germline V gene (reference sequence). The CDR3 DNA sequence: TGTGCCAGCAGCTTGGCTGGCGGGAGGGCCGCAGATACGCAGTATTTT. Protein sequence: CASSLAGGRAADTQYF.

This clonotype was recorded a few times. The gene calls are TRBV14 and TRBJ1-1; D ambiguous. This CDR3 comprises 17 residues. The V gene lost 0 bases and the J gene lost 11 bases, with 25 bases spanning the gap. Germline V lookup: CDR1 SGHDN, CDR2 FVKESK. CDR3 sequence reads: CASSQDHGCGRCLMAFF. CDR3 DNA: TGTGCCAGCAGCCAAGATCATGGCTGCGGCAGATGCCTAATGGCTTTCTTT.

The chain couples TRBV24-1 to TRBJ1-2, with 8 nucleotides matching TRBD1. V shed 1 base and J 14 bases; nucleotides not matched to a gene: 8. CDR1 and CDR2 from the germline V gene are KGHDR and SFDVKD. The CDR3 runs 13 residues. The CDR3 region has the DNA TGTGCCACCAGTGATTTTGAAGGGACAGGTCAGACCTTC. Translating it yields CATSDFEGTGQTF.